The text below deals with one TCR beta chain. The sample is drawn from a study of regulatory T cells in long-lasting Graves disease. Arm-PCR of CDR3 regions with iRepertoire HTBI primers generated TCR beta libraries. In TCRdb, the multiplex PCR reads were re-called with MiXCR into one record per CDR3 protein. This sample carries hundreds of thousands of distinct CDR3 sequences, 20% of them seen once, and the ten largest clones take 6.5% to 10%. The time point: persistent/refractory GD, antithyroid drugs over 5 years with positive TRAb. There was RNA extracted from PBMCs, and the TCR library was made from it. CDR3 length: 16 amino acids. V gave up 0 bases and J gave up 5 bases, with 17 bases separating them. Germline values: CDR1 SEHNR, CDR2 FQNEAQ (reference sequence).

This chain connects TRBV7-9 to TRBJ2-7; D might be TRBD2 (6 bases). This sequence originates from a female donor with Graves disease. The starting material was peripheral blood mononuclear cells (PBMCs), obtained when the disease was refractory, from a patient treated with antithyroid drugs. CDR3 sequence: CASSLAPAGLAHEQYF. Written as DNA, the CDR3 is TGTGCCAGCAGCTTAGCCCCAGCGGGCCTGGCCCACGAGCAGTACTTC.